This T cell receptor beta chain was recovered during a study of T cell repertoires in ileal Crohn's disease. As for the study in general: Median disease duration was approximately eight years; around 35% smoked at surgery. Notes on the study in general: Compared with CD4 T cells, sorted CD8 cells carried more expanded clones. Endoscopic recurrence occurred in every patient whose clonality exceeded 26.8%.

A few counts support this clone. Antigen: not known. CDR1 and CDR2 from the germline V gene are LGHNA and YNFKEQ. Deletions cut 0 bases from V and 5 bases from J, with 13 bases between. CDR3 length: 15 residues. The protocol was immunoSEQ multiplex PCR, while the TCRdb copy is restricted to in-frame clones and leaves out a portion. The sample has approximately 6,800 clones; 70% are singletons. The TCR originated in an adult with Crohn's disease. V gene TRBV4-2 combines with J gene TRBJ1-1, with TRBD1 as a possible D gene (6 bases). Source material: ileal tissue. The CDR3 protein is CASSQDGGPRTEAFF. CDR3 bases: TGTGCCAGCAGCCAAGATGGGGGCCCGAGAACTGAAGCTTTCTTT.